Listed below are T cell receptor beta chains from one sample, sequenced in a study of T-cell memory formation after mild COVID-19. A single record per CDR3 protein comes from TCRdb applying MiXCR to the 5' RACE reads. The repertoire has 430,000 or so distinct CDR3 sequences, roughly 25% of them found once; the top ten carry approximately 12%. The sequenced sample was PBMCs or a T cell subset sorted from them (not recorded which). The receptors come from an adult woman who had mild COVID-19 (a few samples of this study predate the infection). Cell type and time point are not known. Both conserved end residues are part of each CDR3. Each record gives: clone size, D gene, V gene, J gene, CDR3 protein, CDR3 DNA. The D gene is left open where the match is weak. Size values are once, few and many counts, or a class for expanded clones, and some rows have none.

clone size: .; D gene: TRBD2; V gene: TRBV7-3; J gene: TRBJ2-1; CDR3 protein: CASSSGLAPSYNEQFF; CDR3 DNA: TGTGCCAGCAGCTCCGGACTAGCTCCCTCCTACAATGAGCAGTTCTTC
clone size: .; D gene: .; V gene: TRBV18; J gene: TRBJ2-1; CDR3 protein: CASSPLGGQGDNEQFF; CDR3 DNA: TGTGCCAGCTCACCCCTTGGGGGGCAGGGGGACAATGAGCAGTTCTTC
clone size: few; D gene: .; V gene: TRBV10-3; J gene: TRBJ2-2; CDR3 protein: CAISEKGGTGELFF; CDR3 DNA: TGTGCCATCAGTGAGAAAGGGGGCACCGGGGAGCTGTTTTTT
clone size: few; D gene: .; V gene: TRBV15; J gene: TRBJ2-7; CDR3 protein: CATPLGAASSYEQYF; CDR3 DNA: TGTGCCACCCCCCTTGGGGCAGCCTCCTCCTACGAGCAGTACTTC
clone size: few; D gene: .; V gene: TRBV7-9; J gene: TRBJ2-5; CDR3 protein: CASSLEGGYPTKYF; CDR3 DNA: TGTGCCAGCAGCTTAGAAGGGGGGTACCCCACCAAGTACTTC
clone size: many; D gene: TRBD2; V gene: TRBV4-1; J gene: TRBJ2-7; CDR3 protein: CASSQGLAGGYEQYF; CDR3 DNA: TGCGCCAGCAGCCAAGGACTAGCGGGAGGCTACGAGCAGTACTTC
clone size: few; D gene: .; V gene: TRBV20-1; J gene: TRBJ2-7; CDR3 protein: CSAIGRGTHEQYF; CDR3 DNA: TGCAGTGCTATAGGCAGGGGTACCCACGAGCAGTACTTC
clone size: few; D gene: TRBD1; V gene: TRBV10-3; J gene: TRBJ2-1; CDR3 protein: CAISAPPGTGDGEQFF; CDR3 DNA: TGTGCCATCAGTGCGCCGCCCGGGACAGGGGATGGTGAGCAGTTCTTC
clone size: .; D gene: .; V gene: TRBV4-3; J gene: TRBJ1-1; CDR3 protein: CASSEFEISVRDTEAFF; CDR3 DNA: TGCGCCAGCAGCGAATTCGAGATTTCAGTACGGGACACTGAAGCTTTCTTT
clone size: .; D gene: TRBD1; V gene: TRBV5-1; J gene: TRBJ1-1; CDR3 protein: CASSFDRGVEAFF; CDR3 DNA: TGCGCCAGCAGCTTCGACAGGGGGGTTGAAGCTTTCTTT
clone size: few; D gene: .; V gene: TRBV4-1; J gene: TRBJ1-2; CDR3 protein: CASSQGGAADYGYTF; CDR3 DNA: TGCGCCAGCAGCCAAGGGGGTGCGGCGGACTATGGCTACACCTTC
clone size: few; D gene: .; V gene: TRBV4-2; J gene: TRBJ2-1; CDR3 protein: CASSQGTGAEQFF; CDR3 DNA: TGTGCCAGCAGCCAAGGAACCGGGGCTGAGCAGTTCTTC
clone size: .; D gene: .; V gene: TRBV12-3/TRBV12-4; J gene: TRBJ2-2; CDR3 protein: CATSRIVNTGELFF; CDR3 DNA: TGTGCCACAAGCCGGATTGTCAACACCGGGGAGCTGTTTTTT
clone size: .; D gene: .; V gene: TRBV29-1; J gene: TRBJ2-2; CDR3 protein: CSVEQGEGTGELFF; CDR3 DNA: TGCAGCGTGGAACAGGGGGAGGGCACCGGGGAGCTGTTTTTT
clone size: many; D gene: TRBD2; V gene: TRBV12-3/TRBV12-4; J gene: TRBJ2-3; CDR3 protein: CASSGGGSTDTQYF; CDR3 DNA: TGTGCCAGCAGTGGCGGGGGGAGCACAGATACGCAGTATTTT
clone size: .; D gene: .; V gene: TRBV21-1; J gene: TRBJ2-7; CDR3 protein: CASSMGTRLGEQYF; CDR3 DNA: TGTGCCAGCAGCATGGGGACTAGACTGGGCGAGCAGTACTTC
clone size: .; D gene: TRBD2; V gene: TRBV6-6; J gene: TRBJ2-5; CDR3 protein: CASTLASGKETQYF; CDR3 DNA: TGTGCCAGCACCCTAGCTAGCGGGAAGGAGACCCAGTACTTC
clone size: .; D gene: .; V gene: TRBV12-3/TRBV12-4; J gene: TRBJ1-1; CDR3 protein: CASSLTLPMNTEAFF; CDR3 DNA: TGTGCCAGCAGTCTCACTCTCCCCATGAACACTGAAGCTTTCTTT
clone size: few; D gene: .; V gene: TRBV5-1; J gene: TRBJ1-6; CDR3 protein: CASRRDITLGGGNSPLHF; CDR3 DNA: TGCGCCAGCAGAAGGGATATAACCCTCGGGGGGGGTAATTCACCCCTCCACTTT
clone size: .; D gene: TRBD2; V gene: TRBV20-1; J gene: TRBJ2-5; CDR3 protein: CSGKNSGRATQYF; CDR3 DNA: TGCAGTGGAAAAAACAGCGGGAGGGCGACCCAGTACTTC
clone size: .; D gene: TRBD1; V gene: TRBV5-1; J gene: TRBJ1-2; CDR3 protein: CASSRDRGLDGYTF; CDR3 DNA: TGCGCCAGCAGCCGAGACAGGGGCTTGGATGGCTACACCTTC
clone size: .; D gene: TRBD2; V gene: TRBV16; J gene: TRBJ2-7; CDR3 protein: CASSQGTSGSLWEQYF; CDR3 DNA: TGTGCCAGCAGCCAAGGGACTAGCGGGAGCTTGTGGGAGCAGTACTTC
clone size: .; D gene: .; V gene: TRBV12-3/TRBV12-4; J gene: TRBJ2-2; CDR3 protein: CASKAGARTGELFF; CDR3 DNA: TGTGCCAGCAAGGCGGGGGCAAGAACCGGGGAGCTGTTTTTT
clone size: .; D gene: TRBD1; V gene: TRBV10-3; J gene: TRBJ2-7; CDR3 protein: CAISWDRGSYEQYF; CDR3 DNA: TGTGCCATCAGCTGGGACAGGGGCTCCTACGAGCAGTACTTC
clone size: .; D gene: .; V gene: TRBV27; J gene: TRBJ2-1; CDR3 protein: CASSFLGEKNEQFF; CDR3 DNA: TGTGCCAGCAGTTTTTTGGGGGAGAAGAATGAGCAGTTCTTC
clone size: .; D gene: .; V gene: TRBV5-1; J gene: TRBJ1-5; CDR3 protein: CASRPQGDSNQPQHF; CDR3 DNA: TGCGCCAGCCGCCCGCAAGGGGATAGCAATCAGCCCCAGCATTTT
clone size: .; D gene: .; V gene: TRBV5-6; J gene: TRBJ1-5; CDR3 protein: CASSLYAASSNQPQHF; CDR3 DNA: TGTGCCAGCAGCTTGTACGCAGCCTCAAGCAATCAGCCCCAGCATTTT
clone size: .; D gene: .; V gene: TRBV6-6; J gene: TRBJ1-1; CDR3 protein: CATEAGFGGGNTEAFF; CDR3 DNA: TGTGCCACTGAGGCAGGCTTTGGAGGGGGGAACACTGAAGCTTTCTTT
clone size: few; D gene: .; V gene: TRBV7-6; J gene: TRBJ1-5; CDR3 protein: CASSLFWGGNQPQHF; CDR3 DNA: TGTGCCAGCAGCTTATTCTGGGGGGGCAATCAGCCCCAGCATTTT
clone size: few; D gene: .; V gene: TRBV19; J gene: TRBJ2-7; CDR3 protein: CASSIDLRRRDSYEQYF; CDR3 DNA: TGTGCCAGTAGTATAGATCTACGTCGCAGGGACTCCTACGAGCAGTACTTC
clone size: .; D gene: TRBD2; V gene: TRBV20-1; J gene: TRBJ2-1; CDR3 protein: CSASGRAGNEQFF; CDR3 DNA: TGCAGTGCTAGCGGGAGGGCCGGGAATGAGCAGTTCTTC
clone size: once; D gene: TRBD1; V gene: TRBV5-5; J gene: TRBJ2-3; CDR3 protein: CASSPTGQGVTDTQYF; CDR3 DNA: TGTGCCAGCAGCCCTACTGGACAGGGGGTTACAGATACGCAGTATTTT
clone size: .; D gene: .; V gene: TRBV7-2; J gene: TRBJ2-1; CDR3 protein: CASTLGDEQFF; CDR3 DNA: TGTGCCAGCACCCTTGGTGATGAGCAGTTCTTC